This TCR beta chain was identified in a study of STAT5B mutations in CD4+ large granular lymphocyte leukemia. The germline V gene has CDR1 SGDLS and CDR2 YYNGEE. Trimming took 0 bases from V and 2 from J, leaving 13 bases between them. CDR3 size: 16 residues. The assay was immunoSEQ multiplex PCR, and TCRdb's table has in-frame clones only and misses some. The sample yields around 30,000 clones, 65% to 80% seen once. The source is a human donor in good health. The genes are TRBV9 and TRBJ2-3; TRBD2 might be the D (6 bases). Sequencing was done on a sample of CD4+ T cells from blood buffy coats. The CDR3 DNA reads TGTGCCAGCAGCGTAGGCGGAGGGACTTACACAGATACGCAGTATTTT. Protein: CASSVGGGTYTDTQYF.